This T cell receptor (beta chain) is from a study of blood T cell repertoires in COVID-19 (dated by TCRdb to 2020 to 2021). Background for the entire study: The collaborator samples originated in the United States, Italy and Spain and spanned the acute and convalescent phases of COVID-19. The dataset comprised deeply sampled blood TCRbeta repertoires from subjects exposed to, actively infected with, or recovered from COVID-19. Where available, HLA class I and class II types were obtained from metadata supplied by the sample provider rather than from assay-based typing. Samples came from the ongoing ImmuneRACE study (first 160 participants) plus 1,254 subjects from 6 global collaborators. Nearly every sample came with metadata listing a de-identified subject ID, COVID-19 status, age in years and sex. A freely available public database, intended as a resource for researchers studying the immune response to SARS-CoV-2, is where the repertoires were released. The prospective study material was composed of cDNA or gDNA derived from T cells, B-cell-depleted T cells, or PBMCs.

TCRbeta CDR3 regions were amplified from genomic DNA by means of the immunoSEQ Assay, a bias-controlled multiplex PCR. The source study handled its data this way. The number of nucleated cells in each sample was estimated from the amplification of reference gene primers within the assay. Sequence reads were collapsed and filtered to measure the absolute abundance of every unique TCRbeta CDR3 rearrangement. For each sample, productive Simpson clonality was calculated by taking the square root of Simpson's diversity index across productive rearrangements. TCRdb's version of the immuneACCESS table is confined to in-frame rearrangements and falls short of the full clone set. An unresolved V gene accounts for under half of the shortfall where checked; the remainder is of unknown origin. Clonal size and the V and J genes are those of that table, whereas D and trimming came from the DNA. The sample data list a few hundred thousand clones, and around four fifths of these were observed just once. Roughly a tenth of the sample belongs to the ten largest clones.

CDR1 and CDR2 are read off the germline V gene as SGHVS and FQNEAQ. Counted from cysteine to phenylalanine, this CDR3 has 15 amino acids. The entry retains the CDR3 DNA only, 45 bases that are in frame from base 1. Trimming accounts for 2 bases at V and 1 base at J, while the number of junction bases matched to no gene is 5. At one collaborating source in Seattle, patients were enrolled during active infection and were followed longitudinally through the course of disease. Each collaborating institution followed its own protocols to collect whole blood in K2EDTA tubes. Collaborator samples were shipped for TCRbeta analysis as frozen whole blood, isolated PBMCs, or DNA extracted from either sample type. Overall study outcomes, separate from this receptor: The amount of clinical and demographic metadata varied by source and participant and was provided uncurated.

A remark on this clone: Its antigen is still unknown. No base qualities exist here, and no much larger clone lies one base off it.

The chain is encoded by TRBV7-8 joined to TRBJ2-7; TRBD2 aligns with 7 central bases. Sequenced sample: peripheral blood. The receptor was derived from a woman aged 80 or older with COVID-19, enrolled during active disease. DNA sequence: TGTGCCAGCAGCTTATCGGGGGGTTCATCCTACGAGCAGTACTTC. It encodes CASSLSGGSSYEQYF.